The 6 T cell receptor beta chains in this list originate from one sample, sequenced in a study of CD8 T cells in Susac syndrome. Reverse transcription of about 0.45 to 1 ug RNA was carried out with random hexamers. TCRdb fed the immunoSEQ multiplex PCR reads into MiXCR, producing one record per CDR3 protein. The sample has about 81,000 distinct CDR3 sequences, 94% seen once. Sequencing was carried out using CD8+ T cells from PBMCs. Source of these receptors: a human donor with Susac syndrome.

The V gene is TRBV9, the J gene TRBJ2-1, with D perhaps TRBD1 (6 bases). Trimming stripped 3 bases from V and 10 bases from J, with 11 bases between. The CDR3 has 12 residues. The germline V gene has CDR1 SGDLS and CDR2 YYNGEE. The DNA of the CDR3 is TGTGCCAGCAGCGGGACAGCCCCCGAGCAGTTCTTC. This sequence encodes CASSGTAPEQFF.

The chain recombines TRBV11-3 with TRBJ2-1; 8 bases line up with TRBD2. V was clipped by 2 bases and J by 10 bases; unmatched bases: 13. The CDR3 has 16 residues. CDR1 is SGHNT, CDR2 YENEEA, per germline. The CDR3 protein is CASSLIGGGPPSEQFF. CDR3 nucleotide sequence: TGTGCCAGCAGCTTAATCGGCGGGGGGCCCCCGTCGGAGCAGTTCTTC.

The rearrangement links TRBV5-4 to TRBJ1-5; weak D call: TRBD1 (5 bases). The CDR3 extends over 15 amino acids. Germline-derived CDR1 and CDR2 are SGHNT and YYREEE (reference sequence). Trimming took off 4 bases at V and 3 bases at J, with 14 bases between the two ends. CDR3 sequence reads: CASSRDGAVNQPQHF. The CDR3 DNA is TGTGCCAGCAGCCGGGACGGGGCAGTCAATCAGCCCCAGCATTTT.

This sequence joins TRBV6-4 and TRBJ2-2, with D perhaps TRBD1 (5 bases). The CDR3 has 14 amino acids. Trimming shortened V by 7 bases and J by 2 bases, and 11 bases separated the two germline ends. Germline CDR1 MRHNA, CDR2 SNTAGT. CDR3 amino acids: CASTPTENTGELFF. In DNA form, the CDR3 reads TGTGCCAGCACCCCGACAGAAAACACCGGGGAGCTGTTTTTT.

This sequence joins TRBV10-3 and TRBJ2-7, with D unclear. Looked up from germline, CDR1 is ENHRY and CDR2 is SYGVKD. V was cut by 8 bases and J by 2 bases, with 13 bases left in between. The CDR3 is 13 amino acids. The CDR3 region is CAIRPEGTYEQYF. In DNA form, the CDR3 reads TGTGCCATCCGACCAGAAGGGACCTACGAGCAGTACTTC.

The genes are TRBV4-3 and TRBJ2-1; D not resolved. Germline V gene data show CDR1 as LGHNA and CDR2 as YSLEER. The CDR3 consists of 16 residues. The V gene lost 0 bases and the J gene lost 0 bases, with 9 bases spanning the gap. The CDR3 sequence is CASSQDSGSSYNEQFF. The CDR3 DNA reads TGCGCCAGCAGCCAAGATTCCGGCAGCTCCTACAATGAGCAGTTCTTC.